Below are 32 T cell receptor beta chains sequenced from a single sample in a study of T cell responses to AZD1222 COVID-19 vaccine. Here immunoSEQ multiplex PCR was the method, and the copy in TCRdb shows in-frame clones only, minus some. The sample yields 150,000 to 200,000 clones, around 90% seen once. The source was peripheral blood, collected 28 days after the second AZD1222 dose. These receptors all come from an adult who received the AZD1222 COVID-19 vaccine.

The genes are TRBV7-3 and TRBJ2-1; D may correspond to TRBD1 or TRBD2 (5 bases each). The V end lost 6 bases, the J end lost 7 bases, and 13 bases lay between the germline ends. This CDR3 has 13 amino acids. Germline V gives CDR1 SGHTA, CDR2 FQGTGA. Here the CDR3 DNA reads TGTGCCAGCAGTAAATGGGACCGGAATGAGCAGTTCTTC. Its translation: CASSKWDRNEQFF.

The chain couples TRBV5-1 to TRBJ2-1; TRBD1 agrees at 7 bases. The CDR3 totals 18 residues. Unmatched junction bases numbered 17, after V lost 0 bases and J lost 8 bases. The germline V gene has CDR1 SGHRS and CDR2 YFSETQ. As DNA, the CDR3 is TGCGCCAGCAGCTTGGACTGGTCGGGGCTACCGCAGGGGGATGAGCAGTTCTTC. This translates into CASSLDWSGLPQGDEQFF.

The genes are TRBV28 and TRBJ1-5, with no clear D. CDR1 MDHEN and CDR2 SYDVKM come from the germline V gene. With 5 bases removed from V and 4 bases from J, the gap between germline ends came to 15 bases. The CDR3 extends over 15 amino acids. The CDR3 sequence: CASSAKNELNQPQHF. In DNA, the CDR3 is TGTGCCAGCAGTGCAAAGAACGAACTTAATCAGCCCCAGCATTTT.

The V call is TRBV6-2 or TRBV6-3, the J call TRBJ1-1; D is undetermined. Trimming shortened V by 6 bases and J by 4 bases, and 6 bases separated the two germline ends. Looked up from germline, CDR1 is MNHEY and CDR2 is SVGEGT. CDR3 size: 11 residues. CDR3 DNA: TGTGCCAGCAGCGAGATCACTGAAGCTTTCTTT. This codes for CASSEITEAFF.

This clone came up once. The rearrangement uses TRBV6-2 or TRBV6-3 and TRBJ2-3; D possibly corresponds to TRBD2 (5 bases). Trimming removed 2 bases at V and 5 bases at J, with 17 bases between. Germline values: CDR1 MNHEY, CDR2 SVGEGT. CDR3 length: 16 amino acids. CDR3 coding DNA: TGTGCCAGCAGTTACACACTGGTGGCGGCGGGAGATACGCAGTATTTT. Residues: CASSYTLVAAGDTQYF.

J is TRBJ1-2 and V is TRBV6-5, with a tentative D call TRBD1 (6 bases). The CDR3 contains 16 residues. Trimming stripped 4 bases from V and 4 bases from J, with 19 bases between. Looked up from germline, CDR1 is MNHEY and CDR2 is SVGAGI. The CDR3 loop is CASSLRTAFDFYGYTF. Here the CDR3 DNA reads TGTGCCAGCAGTTTACGGACAGCTTTCGATTTCTATGGCTACACCTTC.

This clone was seen a single time. The chain recombines TRBV7-8 with TRBJ2-1; 10 positions agree with TRBD2. The CDR3 is made up of 19 amino acids. V was clipped by 7 bases and J by 0 bases; unmatched bases: 15. Germline CDR1 reads SGHVS; CDR2 reads FQNEAQ. Here the CDR3 reads CASTPGLAGAISSYNEQFF. In DNA form, the CDR3 reads TGTGCCAGCACCCCTGGGCTAGCGGGGGCGATTAGCTCCTACAATGAGCAGTTCTTC.

The chain recombines TRBV6-5 with TRBJ1-5; D remains ambiguous. Germline V CDR1 and CDR2: MNHEY, SVGAGI. V dropped 7 bases and J dropped 1 base, with 11 bases sitting between them. This CDR3 has 14 amino acids. CDR3 DNA sequence: TGTGCCAGCACCCCATCGGCGAGCAATCAGCCCCAGCATTTT. It specifies CASTPSASNQPQHF.

This chain connects TRBV2 to TRBJ2-1; D is unresolved. V was clipped by 4 bases and J by 9 bases, with 16 bases between them. This CDR3 contains 14 residues. The germline V gene has CDR1 SNHLY and CDR2 FYNNEI. The CDR3 region is CASSALSTKAEQFF. CDR3 bases: TGTGCCAGCAGTGCCCTTTCGACAAAGGCTGAGCAGTTCTTC.

The chain employs TRBV28 and TRBJ2-7, with no clear D. This CDR3 region has 13 residues. Trimming left V 2 bases short and J 2 bases short, with 7 bases between. Germline-derived CDR1 and CDR2 are MDHEN and SYDVKM. The CDR3 DNA is TGTGCCAGCAGTTTAAGGGCCACCTACGAGCAGTACTTC. Translating it yields CASSLRATYEQYF.

The rearrangement uses TRBV7-2 and TRBJ1-4, with D perhaps TRBD1 (6 bases). Germline V lookup: CDR1 SGHTA, CDR2 FQGNSA. Trimming took 3 bases from V and 1 from J, leaving 12 bases between them. The CDR3 loop spans 16 amino acids. The CDR3 coding sequence is TGTGCCAGCAGCTTGACAGGCGGTTTAACTAATGAAAAACTGTTTTTT. Its translation: CASSLTGGLTNEKLFF.

The CDR3 loop reads CASSLEDRGKTQYF. The CDR3 coding sequence is TGTGCCAGCAGCTTGGAGGACAGGGGCAAGACCCAGTACTTC. The V call is TRBV5-8, the J call TRBJ2-5; 9 bases fit TRBD1. V trimming: 0 bases; J trimming: 6 bases; junction bases outside the gene matches: 3. The CDR3 contains 14 residues. Germline CDR1 reads SGHTS; CDR2 reads YDEGEE.

V usage is TRBV6-6 and J usage is TRBJ1-6; 7 bases align to TRBD1. The CDR3 spans 17 residues. From germline, CDR1 is MNHNY and CDR2 SVGAGI (reference sequence). Trimming took 5 bases from V and 4 from J; bases not matched to a gene: 11. The CDR3 is CASSQGQPHQYNSPLHF. DNA of the CDR3: TGTGCCAGCAGTCAGGGACAGCCACACCAATATAATTCACCCCTCCACTTT.

The J gene is TRBJ2-7, the V gene TRBV3-1 (or the pseudogene TRBV3-2); 11 nucleotides match TRBD1. V shed 1 base and J 6 bases; nucleotides not matched to a gene: 2. Germline lookup yields CDR1 LGHDT and CDR2 YNNKEL (reference sequence). This CDR3 has 14 amino acids. CDR3 loop: CASSQGGQGVEQYF. Here the CDR3 DNA reads TGTGCCAGCAGCCAAGGGGGACAGGGGGTCGAGCAGTACTTC.

The gene calls are TRBV9 and TRBJ2-3, with no clear D. The germline V gene has CDR1 SGDLS and CDR2 YYNGEE. V gave up 6 bases and J gave up 4 bases, with 3 bases separating them. The CDR3 loop spans 10 amino acids. CDR3 sequence reads: CASNADTQYF. DNA of the CDR3: TGTGCCAGCAACGCAGATACGCAGTATTTT.

This clone showed up just a few times. The V gene is TRBV11-2, the J gene TRBJ1-6; 8 nucleotides match TRBD1. Germline V gene data show CDR1 as SGHAT and CDR2 as FQNNGV. CDR3 length: 17 amino acids. The V segment lost 0 bases and the J segment 7 bases; nucleotides outside the gene matches: 8. The CDR3 DNA reads as TGTGCCAGCAGCTTAGATCTCCCCAGGGGGCCGAATTCACCCCTCCACTTT. It is translated as CASSLDLPRGPNSPLHF.

The chain has TRBV4-1 and TRBJ2-3; unclear D gene. Trimming stripped 0 bases from V and 3 bases from J, with 4 bases between. Germline lookup yields CDR1 MGHRA and CDR2 YSYEKL. CDR3 length: 13 amino acids. Here the CDR3 DNA reads TGCGCCAGCAGCCAAGATAAGACAGATACGCAGTATTTT. This codes for CASSQDKTDTQYF.

The J gene is TRBJ2-1, the V gene TRBV5-1; D might be TRBD1 (5 bases). The ends were cut back, 5 bases at V and 4 bases at J, with 19 bases in the middle. Germline lookup yields CDR1 SGHRS and CDR2 YFSETQ. The CDR3 spans 16 residues. The CDR3 coding sequence is TGCGCCAGCAGAGGCGACAGCTCGATATTTTACAATGAGCAGTTCTTC. Amino acids: CASRGDSSIFYNEQFF. Looking up the rest from reference TRBV5-1 and TRBJ2-1 gives the full variable domain: KAGVTQTPRYLIKTRGQQVTLSCSPISGHRSVSWYQQTPGQGLQFLFEYFSETQRNKGNFPGRFSGRQFSNSRSEMNVSTLELGDSALYLCASRGDSSIFYNEQFFGPGTRLTVL.

The CDR3 region has the DNA TGTGCCAGCAGCTTCAACTTTGGGGCCTACGAGCAGTACTTC. Residues: CASSFNFGAYEQYF. The V call is TRBV7-2, the J call TRBJ2-7, with D hard to call. The CDR3 consists of 14 residues. The V end lost 3 bases, the J end lost 2 bases, and 11 bases lay between the germline ends. Germline CDR1 is SGHTA and CDR2 is FQGNSA.

The V gene is TRBV9, the J gene TRBJ2-7; possibly TRBD1 or TRBD2 for D (7 bases each). V was clipped by 4 bases and J by 2 bases, with 16 bases between them. This CDR3 is built from 15 residues. Germline CDR1 and CDR2: SGDLS and YYNGEE. The CDR3 loop reads CASSPRQGGTYEQYF. CDR3 sequence (DNA): TGTGCCAGCAGCCCGCGACAGGGAGGGACCTACGAGCAGTACTTC.

The J gene is TRBJ2-7, the V gene TRBV7-6, with D perhaps being TRBD1 or TRBD2 (5 bases each). The V end lost 4 bases, the J end lost 6 bases, and 19 bases lay between the germline ends. The CDR3 contains 15 residues. CDR1 and CDR2 (germline): SGHVS, FNYEAQ. The CDR3 DNA is TGTGCCAGCAGCTCAACCGGGACGGCCGTCGGCGAGCAGTACTTC. Its translation: CASSSTGTAVGEQYF.

The chain employs TRBV19 and TRBJ2-5; D is uncertain. V was clipped by 2 bases and J by 7 bases, with 17 bases between them. The CDR3 sequence is 15 residues long. In germline, CDR1 is LNHDA, CDR2 SQIVND (reference sequence). CDR3 sequence (DNA): TGTGCCAGTAGTATAACCCCCCCGGAGATGGGGACCCAGTACTTC. Residues: CASSITPPEMGTQYF.

The chain combines TRBV7-9 with TRBJ2-7, with TRBD2 matching over 8 bases. Germline CDR1 reads SEHNR; CDR2 reads FQNEAQ (reference sequence). The J segment lost 4 bases and the V segment lost 5 bases, leaving 4 bases of the junction unmatched. The CDR3 extends over 13 amino acids. The CDR3 here is CASSAIAGYEQYF. In DNA form, the CDR3 reads TGTGCCAGCAGCGCTATAGCGGGGTACGAGCAGTACTTC. Full variable domain (rest looked up from reference TRBV7-9 and TRBJ2-7): DTGVSQNPRHKITKRGQNVTFRCDPISEHNRLYWYRQTLGQGPEFLTYFQNEAQLEKSRLLSDRFSAERPKGSFSTLEIQRTEQGDSAMYLCASSAIAGYEQYFGPGTRLTVT.

The gene calls are TRBV5-1 and TRBJ2-3; the D gene could be TRBD1 or TRBD2 (5 bases each). This CDR3 comprises 16 residues. V dropped 2 bases and J dropped 0 bases, with 13 bases sitting between them. Germline V gene lookup returns CDR1 SGHRS and CDR2 YFSETQ. DNA of the CDR3: TGCGCCAGCAGCTTCCTGGGGACCAAAAGCACAGATACGCAGTATTTT. Residues: CASSFLGTKSTDTQYF. The entire variable domain, with the rest obtained from reference TRBV5-1 and TRBJ2-3, is as follows: KAGVTQTPRYLIKTRGQQVTLSCSPISGHRSVSWYQQTPGQGLQFLFEYFSETQRNKGNFPGRFSGRQFSNSRSEMNVSTLELGDSALYLCASSFLGTKSTDTQYFGPGTRLTVL.

This chain uses TRBV28 with TRBJ2-3; D remains unclear. This CDR3 has 12 amino acids. V was cut by 4 bases and J by 3 bases, with 5 bases left in between. CDR1 MDHEN and CDR2 SYDVKM come from the germline V gene. The CDR3 DNA reads TGTGCCAGCAGTTCCCTTACAGATACGCAGTATTTT. Residues: CASSSLTDTQYF.

The chain employs TRBV27 and TRBJ2-2; TRBD2 matches 8 bases. The CDR3 sequence is 14 residues long. The V gene end was trimmed by 4 bases and the J gene end by 6 bases; junction bases not matched to a gene: 4. Germline CDR1 reads MNHEY; CDR2 reads SMNVEV (reference sequence). The CDR3 coding sequence is TGTGCCAGCAGTTCAGGACTAGCTCCCGGGGAGCTGTTTTTT. Encoded protein: CASSSGLAPGELFF.

V is TRBV15 and J is TRBJ1-2; 8 nucleotides line up with TRBD1. Germline-derived CDR1 and CDR2 are LNHNV and YYDKDF (reference sequence). With V trimmed by 5 bases and J by 3 bases, 2 bases remained unmatched. CDR3 size: 13 residues. The CDR3 loop is CATSLGQDYGYTF. The CDR3, as DNA: TGTGCCACCAGCCTGGGACAGGACTATGGCTACACCTTC.

The V gene is TRBV6-6, the J gene TRBJ2-7; 8 positions agree with TRBD1. The CDR3 has 17 amino acids. V lost 5 bases and J lost 5; bases outside the gene matches: 17. CDR1 MNHNY and CDR2 SVGAGI come from the germline V gene (reference sequence). The DNA for the CDR3 is TGTGCCAGCAGTCCCCTTAAGGTAGGGACAGGAGTTAACGAGCAGTACTTC. Its protein is CASSPLKVGTGVNEQYF.

The rearrangement links TRBV5-1 to TRBJ2-2, with 10 bases aligning to TRBD1. Germline-derived CDR1 and CDR2 are SGHRS and YFSETQ. The CDR3 length is 16 residues. Trimming took 4 bases from V and 5 from J; bases not matched to a gene: 8. CDR3 DNA sequence: TGCGCCAGCAGCCCGAGGGGACAGGGGCCGACCGGGGAGCTGTTTTTT. This encodes CASSPRGQGPTGELFF.

The rearrangement links TRBV5-1 to TRBJ1-1, with D perhaps matching TRBD1 (5 bases). The CDR3 spans 14 residues. Germline CDR1 is SGHRS and CDR2 is YFSETQ. V was shortened by 4 bases and J by 7 bases, with 17 bases between the two germline ends. The CDR3 reads CASSGGGTRGEAFF. DNA for the CDR3: TGCGCCAGCAGCGGAGGAGGGACGAGAGGTGAAGCTTTCTTT. The variable domain in full, with the rest retrieved from reference TRBV5-1 and TRBJ1-1, is KAGVTQTPRYLIKTRGQQVTLSCSPISGHRSVSWYQQTPGQGLQFLFEYFSETQRNKGNFPGRFSGRQFSNSRSEMNVSTLELGDSALYLCASSGGGTRGEAFFGQGTRLTVV.

This chain uses TRBV9 with TRBJ1-1; D is undetermined. This CDR3 contains 14 residues. Germline assignment: CDR1 SGDLS and CDR2 YYNGEE. V was trimmed by 1 base and J by 1 base, leaving 8 bases between them. CDR3 DNA sequence: TGTGCCAGCAGCGTACTAAACGGGAACACTGAAGCTTTCTTT. Its protein product is CASSVLNGNTEAFF.

The chain joins TRBV30 to TRBJ1-1, with 9 nucleotides matching TRBD1. Trimming cost V 2 bases and J 6 bases; bases outside gene matches: 4. The CDR3 totals 13 residues. Germline values: CDR1 GTSNPN, CDR2 SVGIG (reference sequence). The CDR3 spells CAWSSTGGPEAFF. The CDR3, as DNA: TGTGCCTGGAGTTCAACAGGGGGCCCTGAAGCTTTCTTT.